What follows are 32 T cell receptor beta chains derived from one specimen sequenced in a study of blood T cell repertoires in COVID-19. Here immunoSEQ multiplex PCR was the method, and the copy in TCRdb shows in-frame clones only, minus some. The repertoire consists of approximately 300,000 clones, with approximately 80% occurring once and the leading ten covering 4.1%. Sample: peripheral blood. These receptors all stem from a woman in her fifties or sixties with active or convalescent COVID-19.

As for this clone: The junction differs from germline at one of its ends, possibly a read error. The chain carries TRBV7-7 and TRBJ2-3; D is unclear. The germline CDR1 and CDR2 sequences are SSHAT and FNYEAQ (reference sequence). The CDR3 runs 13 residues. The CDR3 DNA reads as TGTGCTAGCAGCCAATACGACGGGGATACGCAGTATTTT. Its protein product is CASSQYDGDTQYF.

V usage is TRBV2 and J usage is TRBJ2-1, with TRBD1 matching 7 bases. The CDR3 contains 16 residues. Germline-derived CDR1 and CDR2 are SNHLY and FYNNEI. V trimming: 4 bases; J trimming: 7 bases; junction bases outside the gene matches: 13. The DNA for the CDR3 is TGTGCCAGCAGTGTTGGTGTAGGGACAGTTCTAAATGAGCAGTTCTTC. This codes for CASSVGVGTVLNEQFF.

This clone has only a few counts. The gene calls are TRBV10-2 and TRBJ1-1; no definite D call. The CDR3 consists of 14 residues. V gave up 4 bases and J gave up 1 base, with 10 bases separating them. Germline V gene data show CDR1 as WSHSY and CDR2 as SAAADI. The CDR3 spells CASSARHENTEAFF. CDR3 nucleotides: TGCGCCAGCAGTGCGAGGCATGAGAACACTGAAGCTTTCTTT.

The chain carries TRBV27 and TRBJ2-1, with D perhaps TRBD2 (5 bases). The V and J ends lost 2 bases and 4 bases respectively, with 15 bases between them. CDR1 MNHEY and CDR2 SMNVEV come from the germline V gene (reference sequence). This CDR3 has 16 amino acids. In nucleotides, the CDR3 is TGTGCCAGCAGTTTAAGGCAGGACTTTTTGTACAATGAGCAGTTCTTC. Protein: CASSLRQDFLYNEQFF.

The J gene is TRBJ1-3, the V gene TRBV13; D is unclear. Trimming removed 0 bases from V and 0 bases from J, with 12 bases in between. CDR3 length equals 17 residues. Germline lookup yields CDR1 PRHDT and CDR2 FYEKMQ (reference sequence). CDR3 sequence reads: CASSLGWRGLSGNTIYF. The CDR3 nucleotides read TGTGCCAGCAGCTTAGGCTGGAGAGGCCTCTCTGGAAACACCATATATTTT.

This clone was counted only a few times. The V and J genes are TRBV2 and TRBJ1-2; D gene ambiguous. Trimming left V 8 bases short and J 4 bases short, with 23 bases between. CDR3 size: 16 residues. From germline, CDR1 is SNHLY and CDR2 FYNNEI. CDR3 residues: CASDEWGADAAYGYTF. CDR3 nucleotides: TGTGCCAGCGATGAATGGGGAGCCGATGCCGCCTATGGCTACACCTTC.

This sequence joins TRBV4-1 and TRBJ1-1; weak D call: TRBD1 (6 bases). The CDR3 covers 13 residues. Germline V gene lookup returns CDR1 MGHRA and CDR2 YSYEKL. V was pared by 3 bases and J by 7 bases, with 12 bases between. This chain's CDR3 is CASSQPGQFEAFF. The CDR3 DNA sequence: TGCGCCAGCAGCCAGCCTGGACAGTTTGAAGCTTTCTTT.

Here the CDR3 DNA reads TGTGCCAGCAGCGTTCAGGGGGCCGGCGAGCAGTACTTC. Amino acids: CASSVQGAGEQYF. The chain joins TRBV9 to TRBJ2-7, with TRBD1 identical over 8 bases. Trimming took 2 bases from V and 6 from J; bases not matched to a gene: 4. CDR1 and CDR2 from the germline V gene are SGDLS and YYNGEE. This CDR3 is built from 13 residues.

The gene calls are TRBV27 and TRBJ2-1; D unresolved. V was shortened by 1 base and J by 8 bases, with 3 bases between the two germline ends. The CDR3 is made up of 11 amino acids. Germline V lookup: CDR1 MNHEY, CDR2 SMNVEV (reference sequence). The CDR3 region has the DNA TGTGCCAGCAGTTTATTCGATGAGCAGTTCTTC. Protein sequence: CASSLFDEQFF.

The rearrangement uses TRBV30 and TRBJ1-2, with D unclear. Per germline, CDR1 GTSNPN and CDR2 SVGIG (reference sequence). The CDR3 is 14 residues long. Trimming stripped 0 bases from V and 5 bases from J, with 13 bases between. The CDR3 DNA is TGTGCCTGGAGTGTAACATCTCCGGGGTATGGCTACACCTTC. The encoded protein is CAWSVTSPGYGYTF.

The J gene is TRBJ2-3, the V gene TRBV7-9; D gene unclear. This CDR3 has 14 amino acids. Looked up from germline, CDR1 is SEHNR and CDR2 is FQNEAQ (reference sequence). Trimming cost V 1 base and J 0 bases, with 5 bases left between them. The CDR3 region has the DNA TGTGCCAGCAGCTTAGAGAGTAGCACAGATACGCAGTATTTT. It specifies CASSLESSTDTQYF. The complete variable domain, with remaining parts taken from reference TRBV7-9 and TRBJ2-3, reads DTGVSQNPRHKITKRGQNVTFRCDPISEHNRLYWYRQTLGQGPEFLTYFQNEAQLEKSRLLSDRFSAERPKGSFSTLEIQRTEQGDSAMYLCASSLESSTDTQYFGPGTRLTVL.

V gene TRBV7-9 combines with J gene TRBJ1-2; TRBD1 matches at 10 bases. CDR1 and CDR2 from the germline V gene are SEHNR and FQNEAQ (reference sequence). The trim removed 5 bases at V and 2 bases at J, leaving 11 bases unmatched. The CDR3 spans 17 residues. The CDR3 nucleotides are TGTGCCAGCAGCCCAAAGGGACAGGGGCAGGGGAACTATGGCTACACCTTC. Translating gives CASSPKGQGQGNYGYTF.

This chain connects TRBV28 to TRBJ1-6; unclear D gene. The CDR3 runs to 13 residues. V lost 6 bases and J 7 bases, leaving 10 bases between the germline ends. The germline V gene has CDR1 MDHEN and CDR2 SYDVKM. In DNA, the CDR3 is TGTGCCAGCAGCCTTGGGAGAAATTCACCCCTCCACTTT. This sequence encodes CASSLGRNSPLHF.

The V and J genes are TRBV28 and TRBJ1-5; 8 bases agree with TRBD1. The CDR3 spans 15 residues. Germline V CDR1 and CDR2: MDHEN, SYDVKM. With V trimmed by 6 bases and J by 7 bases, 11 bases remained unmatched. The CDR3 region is CASSPLTGAVQPQHF. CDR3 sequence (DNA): TGTGCCAGCAGCCCACTGACAGGGGCGGTGCAGCCCCAGCATTTT.

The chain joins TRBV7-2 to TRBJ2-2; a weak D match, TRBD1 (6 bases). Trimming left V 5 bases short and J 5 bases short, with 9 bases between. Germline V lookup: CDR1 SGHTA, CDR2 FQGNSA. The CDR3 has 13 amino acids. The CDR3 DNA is TGTGCCAGCAGCGAACAGGGTACCGGGGAGCTGTTTTTT. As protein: CASSEQGTGELFF.

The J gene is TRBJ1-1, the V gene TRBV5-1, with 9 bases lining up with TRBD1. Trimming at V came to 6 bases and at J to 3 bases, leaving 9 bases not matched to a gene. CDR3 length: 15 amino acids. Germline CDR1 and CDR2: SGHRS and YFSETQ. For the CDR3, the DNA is TGCGCCAGCACACTACGGGGACAGGGCCACACTGAAGCTTTCTTT. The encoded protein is CASTLRGQGHTEAFF. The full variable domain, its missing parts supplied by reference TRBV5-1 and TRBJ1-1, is KAGVTQTPRYLIKTRGQQVTLSCSPISGHRSVSWYQQTPGQGLQFLFEYFSETQRNKGNFPGRFSGRQFSNSRSEMNVSTLELGDSALYLCASTLRGQGHTEAFFGQGTRLTVV.

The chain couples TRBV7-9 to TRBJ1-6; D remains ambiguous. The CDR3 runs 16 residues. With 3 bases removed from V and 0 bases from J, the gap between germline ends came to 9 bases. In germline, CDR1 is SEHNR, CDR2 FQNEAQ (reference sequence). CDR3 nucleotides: TGTGCCAGCAGCTTGGTATCTAGCTCCTATAATTCACCCCTCCACTTT. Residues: CASSLVSSSYNSPLHF.

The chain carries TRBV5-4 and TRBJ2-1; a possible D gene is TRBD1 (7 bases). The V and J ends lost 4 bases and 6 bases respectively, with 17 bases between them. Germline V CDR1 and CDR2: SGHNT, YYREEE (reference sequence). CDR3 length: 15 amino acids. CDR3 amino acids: CASSPSGGTLNEQFF. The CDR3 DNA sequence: TGTGCCAGCAGCCCCTCAGGGGGGACTCTCAATGAGCAGTTCTTC.

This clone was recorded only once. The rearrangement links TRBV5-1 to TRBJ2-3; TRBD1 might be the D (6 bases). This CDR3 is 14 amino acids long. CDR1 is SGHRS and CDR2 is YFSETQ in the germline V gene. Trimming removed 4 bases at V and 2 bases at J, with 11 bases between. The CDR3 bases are TGCGCCAGCAGCATGCAGGGGCTCACAGATACGCAGTATTTT. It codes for CASSMQGLTDTQYF. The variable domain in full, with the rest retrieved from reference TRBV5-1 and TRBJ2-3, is KAGVTQTPRYLIKTRGQQVTLSCSPISGHRSVSWYQQTPGQGLQFLFEYFSETQRNKGNFPGRFSGRQFSNSRSEMNVSTLELGDSALYLCASSMQGLTDTQYFGPGTRLTVL.

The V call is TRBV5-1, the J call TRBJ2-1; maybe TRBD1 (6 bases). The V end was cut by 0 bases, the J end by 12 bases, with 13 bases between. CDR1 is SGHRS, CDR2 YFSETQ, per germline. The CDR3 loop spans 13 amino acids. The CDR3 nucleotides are TGCGCCAGCAGCTTGGGTGGGGACACCCGGCAGTTCTTC. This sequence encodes CASSLGGDTRQFF.

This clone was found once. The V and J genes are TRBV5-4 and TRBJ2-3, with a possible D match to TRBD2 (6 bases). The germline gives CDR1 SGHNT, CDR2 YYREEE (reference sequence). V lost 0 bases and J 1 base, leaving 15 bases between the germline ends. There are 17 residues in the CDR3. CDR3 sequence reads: CASSLAGGGPRTDTQYF. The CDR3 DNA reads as TGTGCCAGCAGCTTGGCCGGAGGAGGGCCCCGCACAGATACGCAGTATTTT.

Here the CDR3 reads CATSDRAGRTAGGFRAEQFF. The CDR3 DNA follows: TGTGCCACCAGTGATCGAGCGGGTCGCACAGCAGGGGGGTTCCGTGCTGAGCAGTTCTTC. This rearrangement joins TRBV24-1 to TRBJ2-1; perhaps TRBD1 as D (7 bases). The CDR3 spans 20 residues. CDR1 and CDR2 from the germline V gene are KGHDR and SFDVKD. Trimming removed 3 bases at V and 9 bases at J, with 32 bases between.

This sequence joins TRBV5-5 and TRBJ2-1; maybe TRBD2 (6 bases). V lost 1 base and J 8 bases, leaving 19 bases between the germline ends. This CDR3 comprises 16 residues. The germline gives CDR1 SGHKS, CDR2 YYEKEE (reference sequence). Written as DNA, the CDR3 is TGTGCCAGCAGCTTGCACCCAGCGGGCCGAGGGGATGAGCAGTTCTTC. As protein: CASSLHPAGRGDEQFF. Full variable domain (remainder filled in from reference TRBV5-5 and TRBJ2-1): DAGVTQSPTHLIKTRGQQVTLRCSPISGHKSVSWYQQVLGQGPQFIFQYYEKEERGRGNFPDRFSARQFPNYSSELNVNALLLGDSALYLCASSLHPAGRGDEQFFGPGTRLTVL.

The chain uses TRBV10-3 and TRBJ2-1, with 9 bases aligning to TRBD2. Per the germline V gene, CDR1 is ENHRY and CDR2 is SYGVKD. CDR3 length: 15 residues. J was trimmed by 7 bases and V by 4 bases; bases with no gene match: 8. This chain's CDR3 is CAISAGGRAPNEQFF. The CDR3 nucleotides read TGTGCCATCAGTGCAGGCGGGAGGGCCCCAAATGAGCAGTTCTTC.

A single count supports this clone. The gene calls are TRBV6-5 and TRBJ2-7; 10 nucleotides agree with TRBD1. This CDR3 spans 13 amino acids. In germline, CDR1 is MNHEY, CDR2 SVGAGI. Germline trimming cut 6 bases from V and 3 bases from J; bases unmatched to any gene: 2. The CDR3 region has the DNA TGTGCCAGCAGGCGGGACAGGGGCTACGAGCAGTACTTC. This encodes CASRRDRGYEQYF.

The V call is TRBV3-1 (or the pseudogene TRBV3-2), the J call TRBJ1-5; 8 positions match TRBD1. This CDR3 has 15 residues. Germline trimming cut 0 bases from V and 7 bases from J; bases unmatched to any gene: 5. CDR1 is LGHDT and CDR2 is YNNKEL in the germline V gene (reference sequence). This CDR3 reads CASSQDRGLEQPQHF. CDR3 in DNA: TGTGCCAGCAGCCAAGACAGGGGGCTTGAGCAGCCCCAGCATTTT.

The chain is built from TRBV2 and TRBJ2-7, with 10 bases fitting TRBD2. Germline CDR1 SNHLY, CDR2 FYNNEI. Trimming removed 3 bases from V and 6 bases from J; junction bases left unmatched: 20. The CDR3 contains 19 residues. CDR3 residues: CASSETLAGASSGSLEQYF. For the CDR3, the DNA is TGTGCCAGCAGTGAGACCCTAGCGGGAGCGTCTAGTGGGTCCCTCGAGCAGTACTTC.

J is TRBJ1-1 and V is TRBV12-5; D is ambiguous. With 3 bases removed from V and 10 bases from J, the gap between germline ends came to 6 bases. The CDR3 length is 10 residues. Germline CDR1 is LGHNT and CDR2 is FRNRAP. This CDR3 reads CASGFSGAFF. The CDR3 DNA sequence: TGTGCTAGTGGTTTTTCGGGAGCTTTCTTT.

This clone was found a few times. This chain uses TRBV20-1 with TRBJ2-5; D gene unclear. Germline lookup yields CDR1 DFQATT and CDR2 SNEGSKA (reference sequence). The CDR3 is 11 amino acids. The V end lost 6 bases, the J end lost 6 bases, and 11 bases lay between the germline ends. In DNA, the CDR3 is TGCAGTGCGAACGCACTTCAGACCCAGTACTTC. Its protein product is CSANALQTQYF.

As DNA, the CDR3 is TGTGCCAGCAGTTTCCGGAGGGGTGGTCAGCCCCAGCATTTT. Encoded protein: CASSFRRGGQPQHF. V is TRBV27 and J is TRBJ1-5; D may be TRBD1 (5 bases). The CDR3 runs 14 residues. The germline V and J ends were trimmed by 3 bases and 6 bases, with 12 bases remaining between them. Germline assignment: CDR1 MNHEY and CDR2 SMNVEV (reference sequence).

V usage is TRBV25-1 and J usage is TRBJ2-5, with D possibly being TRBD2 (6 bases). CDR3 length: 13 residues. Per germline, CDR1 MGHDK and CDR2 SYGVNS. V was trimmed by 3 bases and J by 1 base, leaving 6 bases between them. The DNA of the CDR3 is TGTGCCAGCAGTGAGGGGGGCCAAGAGACCCAGTACTTC. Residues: CASSEGGQETQYF.

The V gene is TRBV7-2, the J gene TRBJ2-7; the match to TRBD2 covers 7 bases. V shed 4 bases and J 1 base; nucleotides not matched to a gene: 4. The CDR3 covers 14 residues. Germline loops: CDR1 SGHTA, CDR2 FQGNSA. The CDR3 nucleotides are TGTGCCAGCAGCTCAACTAGCGCGTCCTACGAGCAGTACTTC. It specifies CASSSTSASYEQYF. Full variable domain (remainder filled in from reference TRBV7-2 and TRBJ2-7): GAGVSQSPSNKVTEKGKDVELRCDPISGHTALYWYRQSLGQGLEFLIYFQGNSAPDKSGLPSDRFSAERTGGSVSTLTIQRTQQEDSAVYLCASSSTSASYEQYFGPGTRLTVT.